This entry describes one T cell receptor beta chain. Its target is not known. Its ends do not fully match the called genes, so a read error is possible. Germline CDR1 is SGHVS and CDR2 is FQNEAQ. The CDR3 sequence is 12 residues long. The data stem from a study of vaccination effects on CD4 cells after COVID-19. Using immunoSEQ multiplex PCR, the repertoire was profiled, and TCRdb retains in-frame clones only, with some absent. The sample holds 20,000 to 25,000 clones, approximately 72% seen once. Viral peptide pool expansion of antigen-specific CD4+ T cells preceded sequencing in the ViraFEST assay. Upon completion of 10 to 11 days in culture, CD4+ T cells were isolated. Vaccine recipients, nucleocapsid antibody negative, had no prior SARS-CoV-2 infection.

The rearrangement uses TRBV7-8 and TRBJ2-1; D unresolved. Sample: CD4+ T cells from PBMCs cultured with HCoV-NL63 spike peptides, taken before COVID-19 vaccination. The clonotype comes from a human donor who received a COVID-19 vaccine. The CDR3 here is CASSPYLNEQFF. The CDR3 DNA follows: TGTGCCAGCAGCCCTTACCTTAATGAGCAATTCTTC.